This TCR beta chain was sequenced during a study of T-cell memory formation after mild COVID-19. Study-wide background: Each donor largely had its own TCR clusters. Whole-study findings and limits: The main location of contracting CD4+ clones was CM and EM, and that of contracting CD8+ clones was EMRA. Clonal second-wave expansions that peaked on day 37 had unconfirmed SARS-CoV-2 specificity. There were some responding clones in pre-infection memory, which suggested that cross-reactive memory had joined.

The V gene end was trimmed by 2 bases and the J gene end by 3 bases; junction bases not matched to a gene: 6. The CDR3 spans 17 residues. CDR1 and CDR2 from the germline V gene are MNHEY and SVGEGT. Each CDR3 protein is one row after TCRdb ran MiXCR on the 5' RACE reads. The sample lists 500,000 to 600,000 distinct CDR3 sequences; more than 15% were seen once. Comment on this clonotype: Its specificity is unknown.

This TCR was recovered from an adult woman who had mild COVID-19 (a few samples of this study predate the infection). Cell type and time point are not known. The chain is built from TRBV6-2 or TRBV6-3 and TRBJ2-3; TRBD2 matches 12 bases. Sequenced material: PBMCs or a T cell subset sorted from them (not recorded which). CDR3 sequence: CASSYRRLAGATDTQYF. CDR3 nucleotides: TGTGCCAGCAGTTACAGGCGACTAGCGGGAGCAACAGATACGCAGTATTTT.